Listed here is a single T cell receptor beta chain. The sample has other DNA sequences that encode this CDR3 too. Profiled with immunoSEQ multiplex PCR; TCRdb holds only in-frame clones, not every one. Here the sample spans 2 million to 2.5 million clones, 85% to 95% being singletons. Germline assignment: CDR1 SGHTA and CDR2 FQGTGA. The CDR3 consists of 15 residues. J lost 4 bases, V lost 5 bases, and 3 bases had no gene match. This sample stems from a study of shared clonotypes between healthy human individuals. This chain connects TRBV7-3 to TRBJ2-1; 12 bases agree with TRBD2. This clonotype was obtained from a man aged 18-30 years in good health. The sample consisted of naive CD4+ T cells sorted from blood. Subset indicated: CD45RA+ positively selected. The CDR3 DNA is TGTGCCAGCAGCCTGACTAGCGGGGGATACAATGAGCAGTTCTTC. It specifies CASSLTSGGYNEQFF.